This T cell receptor beta chain is drawn from a study of graft-versus-host responses after intestinal transplantation. Germline assignment: CDR1 SGHRS and CDR2 YFSETQ. This CDR3 region has 16 residues. Trimming removed 4 bases at V and 7 bases at J, with 24 bases between. Regarding this clone: Its antigen is not identified.

Study-level points and caveats: Some GvH clones appeared in ileal mucosa or blood before recipient bone marrow.

TCRdb's copy holds only in-frame clones and misses some; the assay was immunoSEQ multiplex PCR. The sample lists roughly 100,000 clones, approximately 93% seen once, with around 1.2% in the top ten. This receptor was taken from a human donor who received an intestinal transplant. The chain recombines TRBV5-1 with TRBJ2-7; D is possibly TRBD1 (5 bases). The sample here was unstimulated CD8+ T cells sorted from spleen or lymph node cells, taken before intestinal transplant. The CDR3 region is CASSARAGPKQGEQYF. The CDR3 DNA follows: TGCGCCAGCAGCGCTAGGGCAGGGCCAAAGCAGGGAGAGCAGTACTTC. The full variable domain, in which reference TRBV5-1 and TRBJ2-7 provide the parts outside the CDR3, is KAGVTQTPRYLIKTRGQQVTLSCSPISGHRSVSWYQQTPGQGLQFLFEYFSETQRNKGNFPGRFSGRQFSNSRSEMNVSTLELGDSALYLCASSARAGPKQGEQYFGPGTRLTVT.